The 6 T cell receptor beta chains in this list originate from one sample, sequenced in a study of beta chain features in type 1 diabetes. Antigens of these TCRs are unknown. Study-wide results and caveats: Significant though moderate, a shortening of TCRB CDR3s appeared in all four CD4+ subsets of Type 1 diabetes patients.

TCRB transcripts that were expressed got sequenced, as all of the isolated RNA had been reverse transcribed. Sequencing was performed with immunoSEQ multiplex PCR; in TCRdb, only in-frame clones are kept and a portion is missing. The sample shows around 650,000 clones, around 12% of them seen only once. The sequenced material came from naive CD4+ T cells from blood. The receptor source for this set is a man aged 25 to 40 with type 1 diabetes.

J is TRBJ2-3 and V is TRBV7-2, with TRBD2 matching 11 bases. V trimming: 3 bases; J trimming: 6 bases; junction bases outside the gene matches: 5. This CDR3 region has 15 residues. From germline, CDR1 is SGHTA and CDR2 FQGNSA. The CDR3 DNA sequence: TGTGCCAGCAGCTTGGTTAGCGGGGGGGACGATACGCAGTATTTT. Residues: CASSLVSGGDDTQYF.

This clone was picked up a small number of times. The chain couples TRBV18 to TRBJ2-1; D not resolved. Germline V gives CDR1 KGHSH, CDR2 LQKENI. The CDR3 is made up of 16 amino acids. V was cut by 0 bases and J by 9 bases, with 18 bases left in between. The CDR3 loop reads CASSPPKGNVAGEQFF. The CDR3 nucleotides read TGTGCCAGCTCACCACCTAAAGGGAATGTGGCCGGTGAGCAGTTCTTC.

This chain links TRBV29-1 with TRBJ2-2, with 7 positions matching TRBD1. J was trimmed by 6 bases and V by 4 bases; bases with no gene match: 5. CDR1 and CDR2 from the germline V gene are SQVTM and ANQGSEA. The CDR3 loop spans 13 amino acids. The CDR3 loop reads CSVGHRGAGELFF. In nucleotides, the CDR3 is TGCAGCGTTGGTCACAGGGGTGCCGGGGAGCTGTTTTTT.

V and J are TRBV5-4 and TRBJ1-4; no definite D call. The CDR3 is 15 residues long. CDR1 SGHNT and CDR2 YYREEE come from the germline V gene (reference sequence). V was trimmed by 4 bases and J by 10 bases, leaving 20 bases between them. CDR3 region: CASSPDQSGSGKLFF. For the CDR3, the DNA is TGTGCCAGCAGCCCGGATCAGTCCGGGAGTGGAAAACTGTTTTTT.

This clone has only a few counts. The chain combines TRBV6-5 with TRBJ2-7, with 8 bases that match TRBD1. The CDR3 sequence is 15 residues long. Germline CDR1 and CDR2: MNHEY and SVGAGI. The junction had 9 bases not matched to a gene; V was cut back by 6 bases and J by 2 bases. The CDR3 nucleotides are TGTGCCAGCAGATTAAAGACAGGGGTCGCCTACGAGCAGTACTTC. Its translation: CASRLKTGVAYEQYF.

This clone was seen a handful of times. Other DNA sequences in this sample translate to the same CDR3. The V gene is TRBV7-2, the J gene TRBJ2-7; D ambiguous. The CDR3 runs 13 residues. Germline V gene data show CDR1 as SGHTA and CDR2 as FQGNSA. Trimming stripped 2 bases from V and 3 bases from J, with 8 bases between. CDR3 in DNA: TGTGCCAGCAGCTTATCTGCCGGCTACGAGCAGTACTTC. This encodes CASSLSAGYEQYF.